Following are 5 T cell receptor beta chains from one sample sequenced in a study of T cell clonotyping in hematopoietic cell transplantation. TCRdb's copy holds only in-frame clones and misses some; the assay was immunoSEQ multiplex PCR. The sample contains about 43,000 clones, 95% of which appear only once. The sample consisted of peripheral blood mononuclear cells. These receptors all stem from a man aged 25-40 years in good health. Some clones in this sample may be carry-over from other donors' samples.

The chain carries TRBV6-1 and TRBJ1-5, with D tentatively TRBD1 (5 bases). Trimming left V 1 base short and J 1 base short, with 11 bases between. CDR3 length: 16 amino acids. Germline CDR1 reads MNHNS; CDR2 reads SASEGT. The CDR3 sequence: CASSEGVGASNQPQHF. The CDR3 nucleotides read TGTGCCAGCAGTGAAGGGGTAGGGGCAAGCAATCAGCCCCAGCATTTT.

The chain is built from TRBV5-1 and TRBJ2-5; D may be TRBD2 (6 bases). Trimming cost V 3 bases and J 5 bases, with 17 bases left between them. Germline V gene lookup returns CDR1 SGHRS and CDR2 YFSETQ. The CDR3 is 15 residues long. The chain's CDR3 is CASSSRAGRAETQYF. The CDR3 coding sequence is TGCGCCAGCAGCTCCCGAGCGGGCAGGGCCGAGACCCAGTACTTC.

V usage is TRBV5-1 and J usage is TRBJ1-4, with D possibly being TRBD1 (6 bases). This CDR3 contains 17 residues. The V end was cut by 4 bases, the J end by 0 bases, with 16 bases between. Germline V gene sequence: CDR1 SGHRS, CDR2 YFSETQ. The CDR3 nucleotides read TGCGCCAGCAGCCCAAAGACAGGACCCTCAACTAATGAAAAACTGTTTTTT. It yields the protein CASSPKTGPSTNEKLFF.

This clone is a singleton in its sample. This rearrangement joins TRBV11-2 to TRBJ1-6; 7 bases align to TRBD1. The CDR3 is 16 residues long. With V trimmed by 5 bases and J by 9 bases, 13 bases remained unmatched. Germline V gene sequence: CDR1 SGHAT, CDR2 FQNNGV. CDR3 bases: TGTGCCAGCAGCCCCGACAGGGACTCCCCCTTTTCACCCCTCCACTTT. This sequence encodes CASSPDRDSPFSPLHF.

The gene calls are TRBV28 and TRBJ1-5; 8 nucleotides agree with TRBD1. V was clipped by 3 bases and J by 6 bases; unmatched bases: 10. The CDR3 sequence is 16 residues long. Per the germline V gene, CDR1 is MDHEN and CDR2 is SYDVKM. As DNA, the CDR3 is TGTGCCAGCAGTTTGCTTACCGGGACAGGAATTCAGCCCCAGCATTTT. Its translation is CASSLLTGTGIQPQHF. Full variable domain (rest looked up from reference TRBV28 and TRBJ1-5): DVKVTQSSRYLVKRTGEKVFLECVQDMDHENMFWYRQDPGLGLRLIYFSYDVKMKEKGDIPEGYSVSREKKERFSLILESASTNQTSMYLCASSLLTGTGIQPQHFGDGTRLSIL.